The clone carrying this T cell receptor (beta chain) was seen more than once but under ten times. The data originate from a study of T cells after yellow fever vaccination. As TCR cDNA was made by 5'RACE template switching, a universal primer site and UMIs were added. Each CDR3 protein gets one entry after TCRdb re-called the 5' RACE reads with MiXCR. In the table there are hundreds of thousands of distinct CDR3 sequences, around an eighth of which are singletons. Material: PBMCs, obtained on the day of the yellow fever booster vaccination. The receptor was derived from a man aged 30 to 45 who received the YFV17D yellow fever vaccine.

In DNA, the CDR3 is TGTGCCACCAGTGATTTGATGGAGAACAATGAGCAGTTCTTC. Protein sequence: CATSDLMENNEQFF. The V gene is TRBV24-1, the J gene TRBJ2-1; D unresolved. CDR1 and CDR2 from the germline V gene are KGHDR and SFDVKD. V dropped 0 bases and J dropped 5 bases, with 7 bases sitting between them. CDR3 length: 14 residues.